This T cell receptor beta chain was captured in a study of blood T cell repertoires in COVID-19. The overall study: PBMCs, B-cell-depleted T cells, or T cells were the source of the cDNA or gDNA that made up the material.

How the authors handled the data: Cell counts per sample came from amplifying reference gene primers. Libraries were prepared by immunoSEQ multiplex PCR; TCRdb keeps only in-frame clonotypes and omits some of them. V, J and clone size were drawn from that table, and D and trimming were deduced from the DNA. The sample carries about 190,000 clones, approximately 81% recorded once. Per germline, CDR1 SGHTA and CDR2 FQGNSA. J lost 0 bases, V lost 0 bases, and 1 base had no gene match. The CDR3 runs 15 residues. This sequence was found in a woman of 80 years or more with active or convalescent COVID-19. Sequencing input: peripheral blood. The chain uses TRBV7-2 and TRBJ2-7; 8 nucleotides match TRBD2. CDR3 sequence reads: CASSLAGTSSYEQYF. CDR3 in DNA: TGTGCCAGCAGCTTAGCCGGGACTAGCTCCTACGAGCAGTACTTC.